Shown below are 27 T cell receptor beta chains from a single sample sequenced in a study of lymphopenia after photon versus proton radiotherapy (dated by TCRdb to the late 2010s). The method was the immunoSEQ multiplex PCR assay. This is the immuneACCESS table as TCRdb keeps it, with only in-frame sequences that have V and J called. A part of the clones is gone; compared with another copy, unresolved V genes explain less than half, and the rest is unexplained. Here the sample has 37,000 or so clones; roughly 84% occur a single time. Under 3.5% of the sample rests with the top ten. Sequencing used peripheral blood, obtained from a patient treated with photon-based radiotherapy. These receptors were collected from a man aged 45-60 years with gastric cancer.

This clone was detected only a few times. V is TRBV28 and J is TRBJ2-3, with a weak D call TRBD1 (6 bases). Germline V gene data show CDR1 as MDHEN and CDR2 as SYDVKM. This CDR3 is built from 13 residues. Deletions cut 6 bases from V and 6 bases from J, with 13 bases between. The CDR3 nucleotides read TGTGCCAGCAGAATAGGGGGAACGGATACGCAGTATTTT. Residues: CASRIGGTDTQYF.

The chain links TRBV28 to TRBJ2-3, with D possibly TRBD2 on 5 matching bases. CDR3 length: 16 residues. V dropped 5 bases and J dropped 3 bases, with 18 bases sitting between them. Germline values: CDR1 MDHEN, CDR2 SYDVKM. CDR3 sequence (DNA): TGTGCCAGCAGTCCCCGGAGAGGGAGAGGTACAGATACGCAGTATTTT. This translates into CASSPRRGRGTDTQYF.

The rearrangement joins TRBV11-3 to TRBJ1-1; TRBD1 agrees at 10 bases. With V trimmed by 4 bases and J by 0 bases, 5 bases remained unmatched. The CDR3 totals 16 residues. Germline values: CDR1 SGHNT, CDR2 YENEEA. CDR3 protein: CASSSGTGAMNTEAFF. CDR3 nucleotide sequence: TGTGCCAGCAGCTCCGGGACAGGGGCGATGAACACTGAAGCTTTCTTT. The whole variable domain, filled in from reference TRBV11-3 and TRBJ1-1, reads EAGVVQSPRYKIIEKKQPVAFWCNPISGHNTLYWYLQNLGQGPELLIRYENEEAVDDSQLPKDRFSAERLKGVDSTLKIQPAELGDSAVYLCASSSGTGAMNTEAFFGQGTRLTVV.

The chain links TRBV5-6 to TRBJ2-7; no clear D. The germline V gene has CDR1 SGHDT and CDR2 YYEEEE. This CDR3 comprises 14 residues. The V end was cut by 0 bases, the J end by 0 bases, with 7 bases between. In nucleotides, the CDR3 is TGTGCCAGCAGCTTGGACGGATTCTCCTACGAGCAGTACTTC. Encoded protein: CASSLDGFSYEQYF.

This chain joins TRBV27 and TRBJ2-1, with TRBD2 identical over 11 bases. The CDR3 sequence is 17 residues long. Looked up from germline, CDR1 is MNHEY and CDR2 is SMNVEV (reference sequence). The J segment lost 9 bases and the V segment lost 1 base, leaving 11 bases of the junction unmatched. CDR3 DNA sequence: TGTGCCAGCAGTTTATTCCTAGCGGGAGGTTTAGGTAGTGAGCAGTTCTTC. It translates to CASSLFLAGGLGSEQFF.

CDR3 sequence (DNA): TGTGCCAGCAGCTTGGAACTAGGAGGTGAGCAGTTCTTC. It encodes CASSLELGGEQFF. The chain uses TRBV5-5 and TRBJ2-1; tentative D call: TRBD2 (5 bases). The length of the CDR3 is 13 residues. The germline V gene encodes CDR1 SGHKS and CDR2 YYEKEE (reference sequence). The V end lost 0 bases, the J end lost 9 bases, and 10 bases lay between the germline ends.

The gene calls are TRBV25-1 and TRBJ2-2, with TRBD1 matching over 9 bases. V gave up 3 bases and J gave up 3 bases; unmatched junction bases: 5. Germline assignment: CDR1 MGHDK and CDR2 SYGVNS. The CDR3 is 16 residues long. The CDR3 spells CASSDVGQGDTGELFF. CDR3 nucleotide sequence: TGTGCCAGCAGTGATGTGGGACAGGGAGACACCGGGGAGCTGTTTTTT.

Here the CDR3 reads CASRAPGTANTGELFF. The CDR3 DNA is TGTGCCAGCAGGGCTCCGGGGACAGCGAACACCGGGGAGCTGTTTTTT. The chain carries TRBV7-2 and TRBJ2-2, with TRBD1 matching 7 bases. The CDR3 sequence is 16 residues long. Unmatched junction bases numbered 7, after V lost 6 bases and J lost 0 bases. CDR1 is SGHTA and CDR2 is FQGNSA in the germline V gene. The whole variable domain, filled in from reference TRBV7-2 and TRBJ2-2, reads GAGVSQSPSNKVTEKGKDVELRCDPISGHTALYWYRQSLGQGLEFLIYFQGNSAPDKSGLPSDRFSAERTGGSVSTLTIQRTQQEDSAVYLCASRAPGTANTGELFFGEGSRLTVL.

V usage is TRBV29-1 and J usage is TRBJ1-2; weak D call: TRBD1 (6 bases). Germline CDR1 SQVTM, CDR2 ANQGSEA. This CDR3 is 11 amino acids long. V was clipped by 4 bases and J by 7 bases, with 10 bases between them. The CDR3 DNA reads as TGCAGCGTTGCCCAGGGGAGTGGCTACACCTTC. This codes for CSVAQGSGYTF.

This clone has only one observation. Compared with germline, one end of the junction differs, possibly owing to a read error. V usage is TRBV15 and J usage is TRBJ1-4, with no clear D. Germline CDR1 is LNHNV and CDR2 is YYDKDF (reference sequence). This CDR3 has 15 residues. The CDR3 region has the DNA TGTGCCACCAGCAGGATATACGGAACTGATGAAAAACTGTTTTTT. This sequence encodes CATSRIYGTDEKLFF.

CDR3 sequence reads: CASSWGGKVNEQYF. CDR3 DNA: TGTGCCAGCAGTTGGGGCGGGAAAGTCAACGAGCAGTACTTC. This rearrangement joins TRBV28 to TRBJ2-7; weak D call: TRBD2 (6 bases). Germline CDR1 is MDHEN and CDR2 is SYDVKM. The CDR3 covers 14 residues. V lost 4 bases to trimming and J lost 5 bases, with 15 bases between them.

CDR3 loop: CASSEGGTGSTEAFF. CDR3 nucleotides: TGTGCCAGCAGTGAAGGCGGGACAGGGAGCACTGAAGCTTTCTTT. J is TRBJ1-1 and V is TRBV6-1, with 9 bases that match TRBD1. J gave up 4 bases and V 1 base, and 4 bases lay outside the gene matches. CDR1 is MNHNS, CDR2 SASEGT, per germline. The CDR3 runs 15 residues.

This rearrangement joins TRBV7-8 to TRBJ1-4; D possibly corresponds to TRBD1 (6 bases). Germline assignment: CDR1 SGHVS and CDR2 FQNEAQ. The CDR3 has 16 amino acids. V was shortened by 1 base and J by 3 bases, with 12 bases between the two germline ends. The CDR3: CASSLVGTGPNEKLFF. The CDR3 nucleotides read TGTGCCAGCAGCTTAGTGGGTACAGGGCCTAATGAAAAACTGTTTTTT.

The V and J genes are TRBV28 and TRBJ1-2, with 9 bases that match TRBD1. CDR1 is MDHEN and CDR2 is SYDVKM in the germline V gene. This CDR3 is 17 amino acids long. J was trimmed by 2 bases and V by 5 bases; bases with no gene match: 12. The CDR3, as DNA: TGTGCCAGCAGTCCGCCCACAACAGGGGGCGCCAACTATGGCTACACCTTC. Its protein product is CASSPPTTGGANYGYTF.

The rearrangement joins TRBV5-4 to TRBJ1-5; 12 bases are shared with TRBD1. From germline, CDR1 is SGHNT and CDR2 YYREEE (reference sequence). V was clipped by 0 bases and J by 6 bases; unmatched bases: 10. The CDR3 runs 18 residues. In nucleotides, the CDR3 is TGTGCCAGCAGCTTGGTGGGGACAGGGGGCTTAGATGGTCAGCCCCAGCATTTT. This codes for CASSLVGTGGLDGQPQHF.

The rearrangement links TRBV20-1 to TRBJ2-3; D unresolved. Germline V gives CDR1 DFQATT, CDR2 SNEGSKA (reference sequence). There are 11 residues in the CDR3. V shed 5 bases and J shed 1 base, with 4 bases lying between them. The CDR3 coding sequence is TGCAGTGCTGTTCGCACAGATACGCAGTATTTT. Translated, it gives CSAVRTDTQYF.

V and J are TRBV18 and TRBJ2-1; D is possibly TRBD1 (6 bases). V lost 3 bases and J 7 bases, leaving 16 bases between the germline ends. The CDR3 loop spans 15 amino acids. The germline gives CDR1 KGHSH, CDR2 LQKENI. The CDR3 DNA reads TGTGCCAGCTCACCCTCTGGACAGCAAGGGAATGAGCAGTTCTTC. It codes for CASSPSGQQGNEQFF.

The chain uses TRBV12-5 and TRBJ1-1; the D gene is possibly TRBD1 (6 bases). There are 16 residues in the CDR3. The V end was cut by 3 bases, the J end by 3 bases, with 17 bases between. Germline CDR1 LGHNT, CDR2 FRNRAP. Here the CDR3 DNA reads TGTGCTAGTGGTTTTGATCCGGGGGGGCGGGACACTGAAGCTTTCTTT. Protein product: CASGFDPGGRDTEAFF.

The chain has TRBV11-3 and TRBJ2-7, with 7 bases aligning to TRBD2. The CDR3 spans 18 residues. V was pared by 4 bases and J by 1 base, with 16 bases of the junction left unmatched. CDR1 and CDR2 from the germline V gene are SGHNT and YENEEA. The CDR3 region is CASSSDIVASGFSYEQYF. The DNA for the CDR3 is TGTGCCAGCAGCTCAGATATTGTCGCTAGCGGTTTTTCCTACGAGCAGTACTTC.

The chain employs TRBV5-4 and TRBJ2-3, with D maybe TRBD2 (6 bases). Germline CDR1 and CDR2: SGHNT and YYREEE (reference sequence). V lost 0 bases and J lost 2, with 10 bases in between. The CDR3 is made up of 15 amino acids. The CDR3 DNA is TGTGCCAGCAGCTTGGACGGGAGTACCACAGATACGCAGTATTTT. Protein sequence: CASSLDGSTTDTQYF.

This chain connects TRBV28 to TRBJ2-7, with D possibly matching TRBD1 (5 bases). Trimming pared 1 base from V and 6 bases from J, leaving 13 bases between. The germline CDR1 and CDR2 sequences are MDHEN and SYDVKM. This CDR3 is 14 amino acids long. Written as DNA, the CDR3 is TGTGCCAGCAGTTTATACGGCCAGGGCAGCGAGCAGTACTTC. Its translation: CASSLYGQGSEQYF.

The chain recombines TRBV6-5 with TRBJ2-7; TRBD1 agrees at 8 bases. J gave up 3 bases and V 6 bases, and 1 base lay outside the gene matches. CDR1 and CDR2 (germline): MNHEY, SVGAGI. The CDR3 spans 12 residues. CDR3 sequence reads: CASRGQGYEQYF. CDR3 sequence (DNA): TGTGCCAGCAGAGGACAGGGCTACGAGCAGTACTTC.

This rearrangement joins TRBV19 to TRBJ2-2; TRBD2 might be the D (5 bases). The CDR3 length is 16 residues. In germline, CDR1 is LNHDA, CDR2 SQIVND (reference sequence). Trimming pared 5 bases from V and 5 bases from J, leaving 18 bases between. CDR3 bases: TGTGCCAGTAGTGCCCTAAGGGCGGGCCAGACCGGGGAGCTGTTTTTT. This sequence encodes CASSALRAGQTGELFF.

The CDR3 here is CASSLGPSAGELFF. The CDR3 DNA follows: TGTGCCAGCAGCTTAGGCCCGTCGGCCGGGGAGCTGTTTTTT. The rearrangement joins TRBV7-3 to TRBJ2-2; D is undetermined. V was pared by 2 bases and J by 6 bases, with 10 bases between. The CDR3 is 14 residues long. Germline loops: CDR1 SGHTA, CDR2 FQGTGA.

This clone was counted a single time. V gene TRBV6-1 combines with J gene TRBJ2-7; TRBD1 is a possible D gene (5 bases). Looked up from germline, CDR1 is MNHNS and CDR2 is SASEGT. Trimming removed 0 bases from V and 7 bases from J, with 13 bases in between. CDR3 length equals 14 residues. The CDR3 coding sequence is TGTGCCAGCAGTGAAGCTTATGGGGCAAGGGAGCAGTACTTC. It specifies CASSEAYGAREQYF.

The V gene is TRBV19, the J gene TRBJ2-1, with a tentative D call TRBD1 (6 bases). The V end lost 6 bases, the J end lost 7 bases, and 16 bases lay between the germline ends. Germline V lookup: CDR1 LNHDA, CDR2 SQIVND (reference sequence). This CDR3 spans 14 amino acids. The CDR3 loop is CASRRTGIRNEQFF. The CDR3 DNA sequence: TGTGCCAGTAGGAGAACAGGGATCAGGAATGAGCAGTTCTTC.

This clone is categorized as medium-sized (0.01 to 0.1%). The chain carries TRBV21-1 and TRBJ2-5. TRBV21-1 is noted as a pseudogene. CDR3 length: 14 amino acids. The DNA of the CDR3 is TGTGCCAGCAGCCCCTCGAGGGGATTAGAGACCCAGTACTTC. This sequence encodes CASSPSRGLETQYF.